The clone carrying this TCR beta chain occurred once. This record comes from a study of blood T cell repertoires in COVID-19. Turning to the study itself: Both acute and convalescent COVID-19 samples were obtained from the United States, Italy and Spain. From T cells, B-cell-depleted T cells, or PBMCs came the material, which was cDNA or gDNA.

The Seattle patients, enrolled during active infection, were followed longitudinally. This CDR3 has 18 residues. Germline CDR1 SGHRS, CDR2 YFSETQ. The junction had 4 bases not matched to a gene; V was cut back by 0 bases and J by 1 base. Original analysis: Amplified reference gene primers provided the basis for estimating nucleated cell counts. Sequencing used immunoSEQ multiplex PCR; TCRdb keeps in-frame clones, though not all of them. The V and J calls and clone size were taken over from that table, and D and trimming were inferred from the DNA. This table has approximately 100,000 clones, 70% to 90% appearing once.

The sample consisted of peripheral blood. The J gene is TRBJ2-3, the V gene TRBV5-1; 14 positions agree with TRBD2. The TCR was taken from a human donor with COVID-19, enrolled during active disease. The donor label of this sample is uncertain. CDR3: CASSLGLAGGLGTDTQYF. The CDR3 DNA follows: TGCGCCAGCAGCTTGGGACTAGCGGGGGGGCTTGGCACAGATACGCAGTATTTT.